In this sample, the clone carrying this T cell receptor beta chain turned up a few times. Trimming pared 3 bases from V and 6 bases from J, leaving 17 bases between. The CDR3 runs to 15 residues. Germline CDR1 SEHNR, CDR2 FQNEAQ (reference sequence). The sample originates from a study of T-cell memory formation after mild COVID-19. In TCRdb, the 5' RACE reads were re-called with MiXCR into one record per CDR3 protein. The table records about 470,000 distinct CDR3 sequences, 15% to 20% of them present only once. The chain is built from TRBV7-9 and TRBJ1-2; possible D gene TRBD1, 5 bases. Sequencing was done on a sample of PBMCs or a T cell subset sorted from them (not recorded which). The origin of this receptor is an adult woman who had mild COVID-19 (a few samples of this study predate the infection). Cell type and time point are not known. The CDR3: CASSFRTTGTDGYTF. CDR3 nucleotide sequence: TGTGCCAGCAGCTTTAGGACAACCGGGACGGATGGCTACACCTTC.